The rows below give T cell receptor beta chains drawn from one sample of a study of blood T cell repertoires in COVID-19. Sequenced by immunoSEQ multiplex PCR; TCRdb stores in-frame clones only, minus some. This table has over 150,000 clones, approximately 83% appearing once. Sequencing was performed on peripheral blood. These receptors were collected from an older woman with acute or convalescent COVID-19. CDR3s leave out the opening cysteine and the closing phenylalanine or tryptophan.

v_gene	j_gene	CDR3aa
TRBV11-2	TRBJ1-6	ASREWTNYNSPLH
TRBV5-1	TRBJ1-4	ASTEQGTTNEKLF
TRBV19	TRBJ1-3	ASTPVSSGNTIY
TRBV7-6	TRBJ2-5	ASSLGLPRETQY
TRBV10-3	TRBJ2-7	AIRDMGGVEY
TRBV18	TRBJ2-5	ASSPLKDLGPQETQY
TRBV5-8	TRBJ1-5	ASSLILGSQPQH
TRBV3-1/TRBV3-2	TRBJ2-7	ASSQNTLPSYEQY
TRBV3-1/TRBV3-2	TRBJ1-2	ASSQEQNYGYT
TRBV18	TRBJ1-4	ASSPGVGTGRGEKLF
TRBV29-1	TRBJ1-4	SVGGGSNEKLF
TRBV30	TRBJ2-7	AWSSWGGVAYEQY
TRBV10-2	TRBJ2-5	ASRQAEETQY
TRBV27	TRBJ1-2	ASSLSEETYGYT
TRBV10-1	TRBJ2-3	ASSDSHSTDTQY
TRBV7-9	TRBJ2-2	ASSLAGQGDTGELF
TRBV29-1	TRBJ1-1	SVEPGQTL
TRBV9	TRBJ2-7	ASSVGGQSSYEQY
TRBV6-5	TRBJ2-7	ASSKTVGPYEQY
TRBV6-5	TRBJ1-2	ASSYTGVIMNYGYT
TRBV5-1	TRBJ1-5	ASSLGAANSNQPQH
TRBV14	TRBJ1-1	ASSQVKNTEAF
TRBV6-5	TRBJ1-4	ASSYKPRDEKLF
TRBV29-1	TRBJ1-6	SSRVPYNSPLH
TRBV5-4	TRBJ2-1	ASSLGQGSYNEQF
TRBV27	TRBJ2-2	ASSWDRQTGELF
TRBV19	TRBJ1-2	ASLPGAAGGYT
TRBV2	TRBJ1-6	ASKGGGVSSYNSPLH
TRBV14	TRBJ1-2	ASSQQGYGYT
TRBV5-1	TRBJ1-2	ASSLGLAGFYGYT
TRBV4-2	TRBJ2-1	ASSLSSGGAYEQF
TRBV7-2	TRBJ2-7	ASSLGTGGGEQY
TRBV11-2	TRBJ2-2	ASSLPSGTSSTGELF
TRBV28	TRBJ2-1	ASSPTGTGGDEQF
TRBV18	TRBJ2-1	ASSPYAPTGGYNEQF
TRBV27	TRBJ1-2	ASSFAPRGRRYGYT
TRBV6-1	TRBJ1-2	ASSESPDLNYGYT
TRBV6-5	TRBJ1-2	ASSYSSGLGYGYT
TRBV3-1/TRBV3-2	TRBJ1-3	ASSPTGGAGGNTIY
TRBV19	TRBJ2-7	ASSTPDRFSSSYEQY
TRBV7-9	TRBJ2-1	ASSSLAGGYNEQF
TRBV29-1	TRBJ1-4	SADRGGEKLF
TRBV30	TRBJ2-3	AWSVMSGGKDTQY
TRBV6-5	TRBJ1-2	ASSYSWQGANGYT
TRBV29-1	TRBJ1-4	SAPVLWGGNEKLF
TRBV19	TRBJ1-1	ASSRTAINTEAF
TRBV5-8	TRBJ2-3	ASSLGDSLTDTQY
TRBV28	TRBJ1-2	ASQAGQGGGYT
TRBV19	TRBJ2-1	ASSPSYNEQF
TRBV28	TRBJ1-5	STGGSGQPQH
TRBV19	TRBJ1-1	ASSDEGGLEAF
TRBV7-9	TRBJ2-7	ASSRPGGRNEQY
TRBV11-2	TRBJ1-1	ASSSRQGVSTEAF
TRBV11-2	TRBJ1-2	ASRPGGANYGYT
TRBV12-3/TRBV12-4	TRBJ1-2	ASSKTENYGYT
TRBV5-1	TRBJ2-5	ASSSNQETQY
TRBV6-6	TRBJ1-5	ASSSEQGNNQPQH